The present entry profiles one T cell receptor beta chain with its context. The record originates from a study of blood T cell repertoires in COVID-19. About the study: From T cells, B-cell-depleted T cells, or PBMCs came the material, which was cDNA or gDNA.

CDR1 and CDR2 from the germline V gene are MDHEN and SYDVKM. V dropped 6 bases and J dropped 0; count of bases not matched to a gene: 9. The CDR3 has 16 amino acids. Only in-frame clones appear in the TCRdb table, and some are missing; sequencing was by immunoSEQ multiplex PCR. The table shows around 160,000 clones, with approximately 90% occurring only once. The chain recombines TRBV28 with TRBJ1-2, with 8 bases aligning to TRBD1. This receptor was obtained from a woman in her thirties with acute COVID-19. Sequences were obtained from PBMCs or T cells enriched from blood (not recorded which). Here the CDR3 DNA reads TGTGCCAGCAGCGTACAGACAGGGGTAACTAACTATGGCTACACCTTC. Amino acid sequence: CASSVQTGVTNYGYTF.